Listed below are T cell receptor beta chains from one sample, sequenced in a study of cytotoxic CD8 clonotypes in ibrutinib-treated CLL. TCRdb's table, derived via immunoSEQ multiplex PCR, lists solely in-frame clones and lacks some. Of over 150,000 clones listed, approximately 68% were seen once; the top ten hold 10% to 15%. Sequenced here: PBMCs, sampled after 24 months of ibrutinib treatment. The receptors derive from a human donor with chronic lymphocytic leukemia. Each CDR3 is given with its conserved first and last residue. Rows give clone size only sometimes, using once, few, many, or a class for an expanded clone.

CASSLVETQYF,.,TRBV7-2
CASSPIATGGEAFF,.,TRBV2
CASSDGGDPYNEQFF,.,TRBV25-1
CASSLVAGLMNEQFF,.,TRBV11-1
CASSFMTEYSNQPQHF,.,TRBV5-6
CASRSGTSCKVETQYF,.,TRBV10-1
CASSKGVQETQYF,once,TRBV5-1
CASSDPSGKGETQYF,.,TRBV5-1
CATFYAGEWEQYF,few,TRBV6-1
CAISESSGGTFENYGYTF,once,TRBV10-3
CSVEDLGSHGYTF,few,TRBV29-1
CASSEGLGDYGYTF,once,TRBV25-1
CASSLLGGVDGELFF,.,TRBV7-3
CASSLEGHPNSYNEQFF,.,TRBV7-3
CASSSTDDSGNTIYF,.,TRBV7-9
CASSLVTRVGTEAFF,.,TRBV5-4
CASIQGLASYEQYF,.,TRBV2
CASSQLGLAGGPGGELFF,.,TRBV4-3
CASRIGEGNQPQHF,.,TRBV2
CASGGYEQYF,.,TRBV28
CASSRRGFGNEQFF,.,TRBV6-6
CASSLGVRADLYGYTF,.,TRBV5-4
CASSRQQETQYF,.,TRBV6-5
CASSQSRGRGREGAYNEQFF,.,TRBV23-1
CSDDRWYF,.,TRBV29-1
CASSSGWGETQYF,.,TRBV11-2
CASSPTTHRGSSGYTF,.,TRBV9
CASSQRLSGRHWTSDTQYF,.,TRBV14
CAWSVGSQGHQPQHF,.,TRBV30
CASSSPSRVDYGYTF,.,TRBV7-9
CASSTSDEAFF,.,TRBV2
CSVGGGTGEWGYTF,.,TRBV29-1
CASSQQLFGTMNTEAFF,few,TRBV4-1
CASSSIGPYEQYF,.,TRBV6-5
CASSQERQPAYEQYF,.,TRBV4-3
CASSLTGAYNEQFF,.,TRBV7-9